The 22 T cell receptor beta chains given below trace back to one sample, sequenced in a study of breast tumors, draining lymph nodes, adjacent tissues. TCRdb re-called the multiplex PCR reads through MiXCR, storing one row per CDR3 protein. Seen here are approximately 21,000 distinct CDR3 sequences, approximately 40% observed once, and the top ten hold roughly 25%. The sequenced sample consisted of breast tumor tissue. These receptors all stem from a female donor with breast cancer. Some clones in this sample may be carry-over from other donors' samples.

The chain combines TRBV7-9 with TRBJ2-3, with TRBD2 identical over 16 bases. Trimming took 5 bases from V and 4 from J; bases not matched to a gene: 12. The CDR3 has 19 residues. CDR1 is SEHNR and CDR2 is FQNEAQ in the germline V gene (reference sequence). The CDR3 spells CASSPAGLAGGLAADTQYF. The CDR3 DNA follows: TGTGCCAGCAGCCCGGCGGGACTAGCGGGAGGGTTAGCGGCAGATACGCAGTATTTT.

The gene calls are TRBV2 and TRBJ1-4; 11 nucleotides match TRBD1. From germline, CDR1 is SNHLY and CDR2 FYNNEI. CDR3 length: 15 amino acids. V shed 0 bases and J 7 bases; nucleotides not matched to a gene: 1. CDR3 region: CASSEAGTGGEKLFF. CDR3 bases: TGTGCCAGCAGTGAAGCGGGGACAGGGGGTGAAAAACTGTTTTTT.

V and J are TRBV19 and TRBJ1-6; D not resolved. The CDR3 consists of 16 residues. Trimming stripped 9 bases from V and 0 bases from J, with 15 bases between. Per germline, CDR1 LNHDA and CDR2 SQIVND (reference sequence). Here the CDR3 reads CASSLDWSSYNSPLHF. In nucleotides, the CDR3 is TGTGCCAGCAGCTTAGACTGGAGCTCCTATAATTCACCCCTCCACTTT.

Only a few counts were recorded for this clonotype. V and J are TRBV5-1 and TRBJ1-2; 7 bases match TRBD1. The CDR3 sequence is 15 residues long. Per the germline V gene, CDR1 is SGHRS and CDR2 is YFSETQ. Losses at the gene ends were 4 bases for V and 4 bases for J; bases not matched to a gene: 10. CDR3 in amino acids: CASSASGTAAYGYTF. CDR3 DNA sequence: TGCGCCAGCAGCGCATCCGGGACAGCTGCCTATGGCTACACCTTC.

CDR3 nucleotide sequence: TGTGCCAGCAGCGGAACCGCCACAAATTCACCCCTCCACTTT. Residues: CASSGTATNSPLHF. The rearrangement joins TRBV9 to TRBJ1-6; D not certain. The CDR3 consists of 14 residues. CDR1 SGDLS and CDR2 YYNGEE come from the germline V gene. V was clipped by 3 bases and J by 7 bases, with 11 bases between them.

V is TRBV19 and J is TRBJ2-3; TRBD1 matches 7 bases. Germline CDR1 and CDR2: LNHDA and SQIVND (reference sequence). V shed 4 bases, J shed 1 base, and the junction held 2 bases outside the gene matches. CDR3 length: 14 residues. DNA for the CDR3: TGTGCCAGTAGTACAACAGGGGGCACAGATACGCAGTATTTT. Its translation is CASSTTGGTDTQYF. Full variable domain (rest looked up from reference TRBV19 and TRBJ2-3): DGGITQSPKYLFRKEGQNVTLSCEQNLNHDAMYWYRQDPGQGLRLIYYSQIVNDFQKGDIAEGYSVSREKKESFPLTVTSAQKNPTAFYLCASSTTGGTDTQYFGPGTRLTVL.

The V gene is TRBV30, the J gene TRBJ1-5; D possibly corresponds to TRBD1 (5 bases). The V gene lost 3 bases and the J gene lost 6 bases, with 18 bases spanning the gap. This CDR3 is built from 15 residues. Germline loops: CDR1 GTSNPN, CDR2 SVGIG (reference sequence). The CDR3 DNA sequence: TGTGCCTGGAGACGGGACGGCGTTCAGGGTCAGCCCCAGCATTTT. This sequence encodes CAWRRDGVQGQPQHF. The variable domain in full, with the rest retrieved from reference TRBV30 and TRBJ1-5, is SQTIHQWPATLVQPVGSPLSLECTVEGTSNPNLYWYRQAAGRGLQLLFYSVGIGQISSEVPQNLSASRPQDRQFILSSKKLLLSDSGFYLCAWRRDGVQGQPQHFGDGTRLSIL.

This clonotype was counted between two and nine times. The V gene is TRBV7-2, the J gene TRBJ2-4, with a possible D match to TRBD2 (5 bases). This CDR3 is built from 14 residues. The V and J ends lost 2 bases and 3 bases respectively, with 8 bases between them. Germline-derived CDR1 and CDR2 are SGHTA and FQGNSA. The CDR3 nucleotides are TGTGCCAGCAGCTTAAGAGGGCTCAAAAACATTCAGTACTTC. Translation gives CASSLRGLKNIQYF. The variable domain in full, completed from reference TRBV7-2 and TRBJ2-4, reads GAGVSQSPSNKVTEKGKDVELRCDPISGHTALYWYRQSLGQGLEFLIYFQGNSAPDKSGLPSDRFSAERTGGSVSTLTIQRTQQEDSAVYLCASSLRGLKNIQYFGAGTRLSVL.

The sample holds a few counts of this clonotype. Relative to the germline gene, one junction end is altered; a read error may explain this. The rearrangement uses TRBV7-9 and TRBJ2-7, with D hard to call. Germline CDR1 reads SEHNR; CDR2 reads FQNEAQ (reference sequence). The CDR3 covers 8 residues. The CDR3 is CASSPVFF. CDR3 nucleotide sequence: TGTGCCAGCAGCCCGGTTTTCTTC.

The genes are TRBV29-1 and TRBJ2-5; the match to TRBD1 covers 7 bases. The CDR3 totals 13 residues. CDR1 SQVTM and CDR2 ANQGSEA come from the germline V gene. Germline trimming cut 4 bases from V and 9 bases from J; bases unmatched to any gene: 11. CDR3 DNA sequence: TGCAGCGTTGTCGACAGGGAACCGCCGTCCCAGTACTTC. Its protein is CSVVDREPPSQYF.

About this clonotype itself: A much bigger clone sits one base away, suggesting this may be a read error. The CDR3 loop reads CASSLGPWGGGGYHEQFF. The CDR3 coding sequence is TGTGCCAGCAGCTTAGGCCCGTGGGGGGGAGGGGGCTACCATGAGCAGTTCTTC. V usage is TRBV7-2 and J usage is TRBJ2-1; D is perhaps TRBD1 or TRBD2 (7 bases each). The CDR3 consists of 18 residues. From germline, CDR1 is SGHTA and CDR2 FQGNSA.

J is TRBJ1-3 and V is TRBV9; no clear D gene. Deletions cut 0 bases from V and 0 bases from J, with 10 bases between. Germline CDR1 and CDR2: SGDLS and YYNGEE. This CDR3 region has 16 residues. The CDR3 coding sequence is TGTGCCAGCAGCGTAGGCCCCGGAAACTCTGGAAACACCATATATTTT. Its protein product is CASSVGPGNSGNTIYF.

The chain recombines TRBV5-1 with TRBJ2-3; maybe TRBD2 (6 bases). CDR1 and CDR2 (germline): SGHRS, YFSETQ. Trimming shortened V by 4 bases and J by 1 base, and 10 bases separated the two germline ends. CDR3 length: 14 residues. The CDR3 protein is CASSRASGTDTQYF. The CDR3 coding sequence is TGCGCCAGCAGCCGGGCTAGCGGCACAGATACGCAGTATTTT.

The table lists this clonotype with a few counts. The J gene is TRBJ1-3, the V gene TRBV10-3; a weak D match, TRBD1 (6 bases). Per the germline V gene, CDR1 is ENHRY and CDR2 is SYGVKD. Trimming removed 8 bases at V and 7 bases at J, with 9 bases between. This CDR3 has 11 residues. The CDR3 DNA reads as TGTGCCATCGGGACAATTAACACCATATATTTT. Amino acids: CAIGTINTIYF.

This chain joins TRBV20-1 and TRBJ2-1; 12 bases agree with TRBD2. The trim removed 6 bases at V and 5 bases at J, leaving 11 bases unmatched. Germline V CDR1 and CDR2: DFQATT, SNEGSKA (reference sequence). This CDR3 region has 16 residues. The CDR3, as DNA: TGCAGTGCCACTCCAACTAGCGGGGGGCCCCACAATGAGCAGTTCTTC. Encoded protein: CSATPTSGGPHNEQFF.

This clonotype was recorded many times. V and J are TRBV20-1 and TRBJ1-6, with D possibly matching TRBD1 (6 bases). V shed 1 base and J shed 15 bases, with 13 bases lying between them. CDR1 DFQATT and CDR2 SNEGSKA come from the germline V gene (reference sequence). CDR3 size: 12 residues. The CDR3 spells CSARVTGGGLHF. The CDR3 nucleotides read TGCAGTGCTAGAGTCACAGGAGGGGGCCTCCACTTT.

The V gene is TRBV28, the J gene TRBJ2-6; a weak D match, TRBD1 (6 bases). Trimming cost V 5 bases and J 2 bases, with 10 bases left between them. The germline CDR1 and CDR2 sequences are MDHEN and SYDVKM. This CDR3 contains 15 residues. CDR3 amino acids: CASSERGTGANVLTF. The CDR3 nucleotides are TGTGCCAGCAGTGAGAGGGGGACTGGGGCCAACGTCCTGACTTTC. Filled out from reference TRBV28 and TRBJ2-6, the complete variable domain reads DVKVTQSSRYLVKRTGEKVFLECVQDMDHENMFWYRQDPGLGLRLIYFSYDVKMKEKGDIPEGYSVSREKKERFSLILESASTNQTSMYLCASSERGTGANVLTFGAGSRLTVL.

This clonotype showed up many times. The V gene is TRBV9, the J gene TRBJ2-5, with a possible D match to TRBD1 (7 bases). Deletions cut 4 bases from V and 4 bases from J, with 17 bases between. Germline-derived CDR1 and CDR2 are SGDLS and YYNGEE. There are 15 residues in the CDR3. The CDR3 sequence: CASSSSGGMLETQYF. CDR3 DNA: TGTGCCAGCAGCTCTTCAGGGGGGATGCTAGAGACCCAGTACTTC.

The chain combines TRBV6-5 with TRBJ1-5, with D possibly matching TRBD1 (6 bases). Trimming removed 2 bases from V and 2 bases from J, with 10 bases in between. The CDR3 sequence is 15 residues long. Germline V lookup: CDR1 MNHEY, CDR2 SVGAGI. The DNA for the CDR3 is TGTGCCAGCAGTTACGGGGGGCCGGGCAATCAGCCCCAGCATTTT. Amino acids: CASSYGGPGNQPQHF.

This clonotype has a count of ten or more. This may be a read error, as it is one base from a much larger clone. The genes are TRBV20-1 and TRBJ2-7; D possibly corresponds to TRBD1 (6 bases). The V gene's germline CDR1 is DFQATT and CDR2 SNEGSKA (reference sequence). The CDR3 sequence is 11 residues long. The CDR3 DNA reads as TGCAGTACGACCAGGGGCTACGAGCAGTCCTTC. It specifies CSTTRGYEQSF.

The chain is built from TRBV20-1 and TRBJ1-3; 8 bases fit TRBD1. In germline, CDR1 is DFQATT, CDR2 SNEGSKA (reference sequence). The CDR3 loop spans 14 amino acids. V shed 6 bases and J 3 bases; nucleotides not matched to a gene: 7. The CDR3 DNA reads TGCAGTGCGGCCTATACAGGGGGTGGAAACACCATATATTTT. Protein: CSAAYTGGGNTIYF.

On this clonotype: Being one base from a much bigger clone, this may be a read error. As the CDR3 is not closed by the conserved phenylalanine or tryptophan, this likely results from a read error. The chain links TRBV6-6 to TRBJ1-1; TRBD1 matches 7 bases. The germline CDR1 and CDR2 sequences are MNHNY and SVGAGI (reference sequence). Trimming removed 6 bases from V and 7 bases from J; junction bases left unmatched: 11. CDR3 length equals 14 residues. The DNA for the CDR3 is TGTGCCAGCAGAGTCCATCAGGGGGGATTTGAAGCTTTCCTT. This gives the protein CASRVHQGGFEAFL.